The sequence of this TCR beta chain was determined in a study of post-analysis software for immune sequencing data. Overall study context: Relapsing-remitting, secondary progressive and progressive-relapsing multiple sclerosis were all included among the disease courses.

Germline V gene lookup returns CDR1 SGHTA and CDR2 FQGNSA. This CDR3 region has 13 residues. Regarding this clonotype: Its matching antigen is unknown.

Unique molecular identifiers had been added to the TCR beta cDNA libraries. TCRdb reprocessed the PCR reads with MiXCR, giving one entry per CDR3 protein. This sample has 430,000 or so distinct CDR3 sequences; 39% occur once, and the top ten carry less than 8%. Overall study findings and caveats: Five or six TRBV segments, TRBV5-6, TRBV5-1 and TRBV20-1 among them, were found more frequent in patients than controls. Analysis by F measure revealed that same-batch samples clustered strongly together. Relative to controls, patients with multiple sclerosis showed significantly lower normalized Chao1 diversity.

Sequencing was performed on blood. The rearrangement joins TRBV7-2 to TRBJ2-5; 8 nucleotides agree with TRBD2. The J call may be mistaken, given a closer DNA end match to TRBJ2-7. The TCR sequence derives from a girl aged 2 to 10 with multiple sclerosis. Written as DNA, the CDR3 is TGTGCCAGCAGCCAAGGACTAGCCCACGAGCAGTACTTC. Residues: CASSQGLAHEQYF.